This TCR beta chain was identified during a study of T cells in Graves' hyperthyroidism and ophthalmopathy. Broader study findings: The model predicted ophthalmopathy a median around six months before onset.

Orbital computed tomography and thyroid ultrasound, together with serum TRAb and thyroxine and clinical symptoms, were used for diagnoses. This CDR3 region has 11 residues. The germline V gene encodes CDR1 WSHSY and CDR2 SAAADI. V was shortened by 11 bases and J by 5 bases, with 12 bases between the two germline ends. Amplification of TCR beta CDR3 regions used RNA as the template. The HTBI primer set was used in a first-round RT-PCR of the TCR CDR3. TCRdb passed the multiplex PCR reads through MiXCR, listing each CDR3 protein once. The sample contains about 290,000 distinct CDR3 sequences, roughly an eighth of which appear only once. This clonotype was found a few times. What it binds is not known.

This clonotype was obtained from a woman between 40 and 50 years old with Graves' hyperthyroidism. What was sequenced was blood. The V gene is TRBV10-2, the J gene TRBJ1-1, with D hard to call. The DNA of the CDR3 is TGCGCCGCCGGAGGGCGGACTGAAGCTTTCTTT. This translates into CAAGGRTEAFF.